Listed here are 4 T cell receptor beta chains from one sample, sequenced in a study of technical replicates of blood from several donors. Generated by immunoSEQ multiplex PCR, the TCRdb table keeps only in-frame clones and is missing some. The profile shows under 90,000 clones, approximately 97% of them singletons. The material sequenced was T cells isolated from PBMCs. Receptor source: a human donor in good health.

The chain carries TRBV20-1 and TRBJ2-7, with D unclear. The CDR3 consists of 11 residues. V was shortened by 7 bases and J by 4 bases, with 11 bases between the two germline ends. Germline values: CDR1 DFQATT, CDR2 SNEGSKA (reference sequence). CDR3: CSVYQDYEQYF. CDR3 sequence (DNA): TGCAGTGTTTACCAGGATTACGAGCAGTACTTC.

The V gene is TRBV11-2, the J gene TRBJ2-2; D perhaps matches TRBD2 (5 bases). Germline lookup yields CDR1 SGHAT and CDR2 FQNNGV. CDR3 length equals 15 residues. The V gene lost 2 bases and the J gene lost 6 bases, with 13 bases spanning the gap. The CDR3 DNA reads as TGTGCCAGCAGCTTAAGTGGGATCGGGGCCGGGGAGCTGTTTTTT. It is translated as CASSLSGIGAGELFF.

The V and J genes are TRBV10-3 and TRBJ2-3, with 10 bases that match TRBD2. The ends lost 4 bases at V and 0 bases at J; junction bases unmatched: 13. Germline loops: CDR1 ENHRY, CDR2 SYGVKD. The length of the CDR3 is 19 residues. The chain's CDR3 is CAISVPSGSIGSSTDTQYF. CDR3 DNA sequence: TGTGCCATCAGTGTTCCTAGCGGGAGTATTGGGTCTAGCACAGATACGCAGTATTTT.

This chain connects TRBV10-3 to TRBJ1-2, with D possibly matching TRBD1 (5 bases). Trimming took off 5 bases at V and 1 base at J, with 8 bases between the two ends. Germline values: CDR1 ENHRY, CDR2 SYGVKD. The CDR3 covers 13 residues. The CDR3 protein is CAISSGFNYGYTF. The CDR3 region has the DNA TGTGCCATCAGTTCAGGGTTTAACTATGGCTACACCTTC.